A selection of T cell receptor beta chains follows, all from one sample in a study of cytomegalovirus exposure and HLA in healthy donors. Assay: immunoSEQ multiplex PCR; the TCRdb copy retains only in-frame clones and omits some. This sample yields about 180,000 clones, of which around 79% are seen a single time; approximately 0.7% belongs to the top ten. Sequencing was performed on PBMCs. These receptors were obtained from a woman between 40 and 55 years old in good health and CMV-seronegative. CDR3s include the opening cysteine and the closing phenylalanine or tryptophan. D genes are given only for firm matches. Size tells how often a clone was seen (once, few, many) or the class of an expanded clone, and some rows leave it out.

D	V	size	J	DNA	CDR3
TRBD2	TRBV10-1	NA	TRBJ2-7	TGCGCCAGCAGTGAGTTAAAACCGAGACTAGCGGGAGCTTCCGAGCAGTACTTC	CASSELKPRLAGASEQYF
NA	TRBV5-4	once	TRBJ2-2	TGTGCCAGCAGCTGGGCAGGAATCGCGAACACCGGGGAGCTGTTTTTT	CASSWAGIANTGELFF
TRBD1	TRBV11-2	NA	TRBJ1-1	TGTGCCAGCAGCTTAGGGGGACAGGGAAAATTTGGAGCTTTCTTT	CASSLGGQGKFGAFF
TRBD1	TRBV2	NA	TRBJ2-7	TGTGCCAGCAGTTTAGGCGTACCACCGACAGGGGTCCACTACGAGCAGTACTTC	CASSLGVPPTGVHYEQYF
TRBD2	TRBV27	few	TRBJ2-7	TGTGCCAGCAGGAAAGCAAGACTAGCGGGGGGCCACGAGCAGTACTTC	CASRKARLAGGHEQYF
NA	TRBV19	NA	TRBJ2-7	TGTGCCAGTAGTAGCGTCCGGGGGTGGAATTCCTACGAGCAGTACTTC	CASSSVRGWNSYEQYF
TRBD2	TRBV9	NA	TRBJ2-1	TGTGCCAGCAGCGGACGGGAGGGGATTCTTGAGCAGTTCTTC	CASSGREGILEQFF
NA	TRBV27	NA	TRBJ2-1	TGTGCCAGCAGTGGGGGCTTTTTCAATGAGCAGTTCTTC	CASSGGFFNEQFF
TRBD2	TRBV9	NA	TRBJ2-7	TGTGCCAGCAGCGTTCTAGCGGGGGCCAGGGAGCAGTACTTC	CASSVLAGAREQYF
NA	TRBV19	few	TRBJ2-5	TGTGCCAGTAGTATCCACAGTAAAGAGACCCAGTACTTC	CASSIHSKETQYF
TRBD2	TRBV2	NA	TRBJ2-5	TGTGCCAGAGGACTAGCACAAGAGACCCAGTACTTC	CARGLAQETQYF
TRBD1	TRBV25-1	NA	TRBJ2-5	TGTGCCAGCAGTGAACTTCTGACAGGGAACCAAGAGACCCAGTACTTC	CASSELLTGNQETQYF
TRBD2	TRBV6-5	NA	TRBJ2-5	TGTGCCAGCAGTTACTCGAGTAGCGGGGCATGGGAGACCCAGTACTTC	CASSYSSSGAWETQYF
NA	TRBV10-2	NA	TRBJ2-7	TGCGCCAGCAGTGAGTCAGGAGGCTACGAGCAGTACTTC	CASSESGGYEQYF
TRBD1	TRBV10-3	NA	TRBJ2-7	TGTGCCATCAGTGGTGGACAGGGAAATACTTACGAGCAGTACTTC	CAISGGQGNTYEQYF
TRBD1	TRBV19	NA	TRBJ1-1	TGTGCCAGTAGTGACAAGGGGACAGCCTGGAGGGGCACTGAAGCTTTCTTT	CASSDKGTAWRGTEAFF
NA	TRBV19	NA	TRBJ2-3	TGTGCCAGTAGTGGCTCCAGACAGGAGACGCAGTATTTT	CASSGSRQETQYF
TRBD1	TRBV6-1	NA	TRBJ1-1	TGTGCCAGCTCGAAGAGGGGACAGACATTTGAAGCTTTCTTT	CASSKRGQTFEAFF
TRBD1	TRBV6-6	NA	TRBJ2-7	TGTGCCAGCAGTCGGGACAGGCAATACGAGCAGTACTTC	CASSRDRQYEQYF
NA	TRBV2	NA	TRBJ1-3	TGTGCCAGCAGTGGGGCCACCATTTCTGGAAACACCATATATTTT	CASSGATISGNTIYF
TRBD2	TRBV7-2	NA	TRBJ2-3	TGTGCCAGCAGCCTCGGACTAGCGGTAGACACAGATACGCAGTATTTT	CASSLGLAVDTDTQYF
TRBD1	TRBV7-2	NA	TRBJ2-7	TGTGCCAGCAGCTTAATAGGGACAGACTACGAGCAGTACTTC	CASSLIGTDYEQYF
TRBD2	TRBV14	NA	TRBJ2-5	TGTGCCAGCAGCCAATTGATAGCGGGAGTTACAGAGACCCAGTACTTC	CASSQLIAGVTETQYF
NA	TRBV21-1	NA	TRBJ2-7	TGTGCCAGCAGCTCCCCGAGGGAGGGAAGCGAGCAGTACTTC	CASSSPREGSEQYF
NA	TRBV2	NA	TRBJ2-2	TGTGCCAGCACCTTCGATGGCGGGAACACCGGGGAGCTGTTTTTT	CASTFDGGNTGELFF
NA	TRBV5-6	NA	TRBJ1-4	TGTGCCAGCAGCCCTCGTGACAGAGCAACTAATGAAAAACTGTTTTTT	CASSPRDRATNEKLFF
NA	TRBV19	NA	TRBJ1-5	TGTGCCAGTAGTGAGGACACTAGCAATCAGCCCCAGCATTTT	CASSEDTSNQPQHF
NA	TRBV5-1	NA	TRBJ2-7	TGCGCCAGCAGCTTACAGGGTTACGAGCAGTACTTC	CASSLQGYEQYF
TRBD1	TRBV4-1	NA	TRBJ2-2	TGCGCCAGCAGCCAAGAGACAGGGACCCCCGGGGAGCTGTTTTTT	CASSQETGTPGELFF
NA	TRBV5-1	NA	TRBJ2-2	TGCGCCAGCAGCTTGTCCGGGGGAACCGCCGGGGAGCTGTTTTTT	CASSLSGGTAGELFF
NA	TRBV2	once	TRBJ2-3	TGTGCCAGCAGTGCCCGGACAACGTTCACAGATACGCAGTATTTT	CASSARTTFTDTQYF
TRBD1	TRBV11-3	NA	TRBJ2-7	TGTGCCAGCAGCCTACGGGACAGCCTCTACGAGCAGTACTTC	CASSLRDSLYEQYF
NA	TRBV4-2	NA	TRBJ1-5	TGTGCCAGCAGCCAAGATATGTTCAAGGGACACCAGCCCCAGCATTTT	CASSQDMFKGHQPQHF
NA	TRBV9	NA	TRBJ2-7	TGTGCCAGCAGCCTCCCAGGTGGCGAGCAGTACTTC	CASSLPGGEQYF
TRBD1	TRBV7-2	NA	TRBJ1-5	TGTGCCAGCAGCTTCAGGGGGAATCTCAATCAGCCCCAGCATTTT	CASSFRGNLNQPQHF
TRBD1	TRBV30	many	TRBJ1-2	TGTGCCTGGAGTACCCCAGGGGGCTTTTGGGGCTACACCTTC	CAWSTPGGFWGYTF
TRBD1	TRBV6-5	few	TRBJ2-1	TGTGCCAGCAGGGGACAGAGCTCCTACAATGAGCAGTTCTTC	CASRGQSSYNEQFF
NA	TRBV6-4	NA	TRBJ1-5	TGTGCCAGCAGTGTCAATAGCAATCAGCCCCAGCATTTT	CASSVNSNQPQHF
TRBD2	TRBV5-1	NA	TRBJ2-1	TGCGCCAGCAGCCTGGGACTAGCGGGAGGTCATACCTACAATGAGCAGTTCTTC	CASSLGLAGGHTYNEQFF
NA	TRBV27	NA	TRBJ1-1	TGTGCCAGCAGTTTATCACCCGGGAACACTGAAGCTTTCTTT	CASSLSPGNTEAFF
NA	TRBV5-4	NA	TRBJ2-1	TGTGCCAGCAGCTTTAGCTCGCGGAGCTCCTACAATGAGCAGTTCTTC	CASSFSSRSSYNEQFF
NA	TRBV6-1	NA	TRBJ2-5	TGTGCCAGCAATCAGGGGGGAGAGACCCAGTACTTC	CASNQGGETQYF
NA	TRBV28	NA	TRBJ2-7	TGTGCCAGCAGTCCCCCCTCCTTGAGCGAACAGTACTTC	CASSPPSLSEQYF
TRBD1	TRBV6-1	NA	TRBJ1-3	TGTGCCAGCAGTGAACTCTTGAGGGGGCGAGCTGGAAACACCATATATTTT	CASSELLRGRAGNTIYF
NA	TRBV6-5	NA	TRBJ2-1	TGTGCCAGCAGTTCCCTACCCCAGGGATCCTACAATGAGCAGTTCTTC	CASSSLPQGSYNEQFF
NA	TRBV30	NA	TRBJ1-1	TGTGCCTGGAGCGTAAACACTGAAGCTTTCTTT	CAWSVNTEAFF
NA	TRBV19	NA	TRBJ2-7	TGTGCCAGTAGTAGACCTGACAGCTCCTACGAGCAGTACTTC	CASSRPDSSYEQYF
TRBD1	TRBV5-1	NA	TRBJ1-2	TGCGCCAGCAGCAACCGACAGGGGTTCTATGGCTACACCTTC	CASSNRQGFYGYTF
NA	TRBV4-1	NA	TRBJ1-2	TGCGCCAGCAGCCAAGAGGGAGGAGGTTATGGCTACACCTTC	CASSQEGGGYGYTF
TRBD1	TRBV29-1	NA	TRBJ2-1	TGCAGCGTAAACAGGGGGGTCTCCTACAATGAGCAGTTCTTC	CSVNRGVSYNEQFF
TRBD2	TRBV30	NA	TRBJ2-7	TGTGCCTGGAATATAGGGCTAGCGGGAGGCGTGTACTTC	CAWNIGLAGGVYF
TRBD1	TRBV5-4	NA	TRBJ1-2	TGTGCCAGCAGCGGGGCCACAGGGGAAGCTGGTGGCTACACCTTC	CASSGATGEAGGYTF
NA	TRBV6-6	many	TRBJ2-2	TGTGCCAGCAGTTACCTACTAGACGAGAACACCGGGGAGCTGTTTTTT	CASSYLLDENTGELFF
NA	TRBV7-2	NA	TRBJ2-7	TGTGCCAGCAGCTTAGATGGCGGCGAGCAGTACTTC	CASSLDGGEQYF
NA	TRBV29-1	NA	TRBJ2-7	TGCAGCGTTGTTACCCGAGCTACCTACGAGCAGTACTTC	CSVVTRATYEQYF